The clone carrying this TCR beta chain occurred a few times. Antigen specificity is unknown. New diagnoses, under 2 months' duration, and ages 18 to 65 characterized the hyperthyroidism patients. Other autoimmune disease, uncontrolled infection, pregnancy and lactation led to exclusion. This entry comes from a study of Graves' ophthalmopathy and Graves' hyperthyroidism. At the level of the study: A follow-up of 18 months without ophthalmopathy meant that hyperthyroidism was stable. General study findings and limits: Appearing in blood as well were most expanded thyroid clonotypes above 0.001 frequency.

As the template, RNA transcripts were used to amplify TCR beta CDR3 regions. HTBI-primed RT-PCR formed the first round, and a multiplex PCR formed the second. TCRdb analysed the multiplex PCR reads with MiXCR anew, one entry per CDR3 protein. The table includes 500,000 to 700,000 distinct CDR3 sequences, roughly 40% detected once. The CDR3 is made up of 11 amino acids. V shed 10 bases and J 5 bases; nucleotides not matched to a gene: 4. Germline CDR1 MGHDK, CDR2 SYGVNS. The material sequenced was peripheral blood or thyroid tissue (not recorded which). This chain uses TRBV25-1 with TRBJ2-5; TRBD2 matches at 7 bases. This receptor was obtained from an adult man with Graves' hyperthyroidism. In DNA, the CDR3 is TGTGCCACCGGGGGAGGGGAGACCCAGTACTTC. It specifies CATGGGETQYF.